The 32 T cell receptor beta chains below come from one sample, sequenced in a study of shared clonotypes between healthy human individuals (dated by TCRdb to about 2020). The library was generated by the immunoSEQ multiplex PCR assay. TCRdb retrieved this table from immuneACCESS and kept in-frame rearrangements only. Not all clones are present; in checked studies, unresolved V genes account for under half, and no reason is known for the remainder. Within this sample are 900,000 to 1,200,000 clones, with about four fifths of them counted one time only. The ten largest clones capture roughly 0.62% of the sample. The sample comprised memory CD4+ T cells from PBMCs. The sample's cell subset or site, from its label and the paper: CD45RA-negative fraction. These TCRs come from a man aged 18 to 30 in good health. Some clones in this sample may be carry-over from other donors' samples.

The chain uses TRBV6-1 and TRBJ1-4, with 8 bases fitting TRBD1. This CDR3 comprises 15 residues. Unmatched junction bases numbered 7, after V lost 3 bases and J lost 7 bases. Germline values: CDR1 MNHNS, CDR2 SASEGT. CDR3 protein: CASSDPGGEAEKLFF. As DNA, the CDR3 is TGTGCCAGCAGTGACCCAGGGGGCGAGGCTGAAAAACTGTTTTTT.

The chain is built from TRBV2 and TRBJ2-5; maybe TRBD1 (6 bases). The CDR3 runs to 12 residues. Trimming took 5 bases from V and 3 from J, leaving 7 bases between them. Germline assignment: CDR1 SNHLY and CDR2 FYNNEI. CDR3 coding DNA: TGTGCCAGCAGTTGGACAGAAGAGACCCAGTACTTC. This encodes CASSWTEETQYF.

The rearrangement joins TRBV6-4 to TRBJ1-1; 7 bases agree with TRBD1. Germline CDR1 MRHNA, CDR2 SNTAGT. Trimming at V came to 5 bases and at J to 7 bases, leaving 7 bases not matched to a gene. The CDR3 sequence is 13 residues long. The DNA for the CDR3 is TGTGCCAGCAGTCGACCCGGGACAGATGAAGCTTTCTTT. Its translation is CASSRPGTDEAFF.

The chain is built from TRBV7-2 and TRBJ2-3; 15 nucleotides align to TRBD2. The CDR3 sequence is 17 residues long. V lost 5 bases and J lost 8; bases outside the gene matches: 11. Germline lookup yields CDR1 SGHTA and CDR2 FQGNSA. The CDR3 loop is CASSLRTSGRGEGTQYF. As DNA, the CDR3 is TGTGCCAGCAGCCTCCGGACTAGCGGGAGGGGGGAAGGTACGCAGTATTTT.

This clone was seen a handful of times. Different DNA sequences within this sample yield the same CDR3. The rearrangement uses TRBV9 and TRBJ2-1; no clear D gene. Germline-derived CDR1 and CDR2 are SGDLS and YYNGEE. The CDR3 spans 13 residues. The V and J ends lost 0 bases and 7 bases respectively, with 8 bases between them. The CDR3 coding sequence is TGTGCCAGCAGCGTAGATGTGCTTAATGAGCAGTTCTTC. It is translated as CASSVDVLNEQFF.

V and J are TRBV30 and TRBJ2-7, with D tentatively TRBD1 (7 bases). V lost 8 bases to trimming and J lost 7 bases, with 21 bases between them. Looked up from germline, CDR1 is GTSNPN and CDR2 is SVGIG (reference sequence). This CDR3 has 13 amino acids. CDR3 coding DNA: TGTGCCGGGGAACAGGGGAGGCAAATGGAGCAGTACTTC. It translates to CAGEQGRQMEQYF.

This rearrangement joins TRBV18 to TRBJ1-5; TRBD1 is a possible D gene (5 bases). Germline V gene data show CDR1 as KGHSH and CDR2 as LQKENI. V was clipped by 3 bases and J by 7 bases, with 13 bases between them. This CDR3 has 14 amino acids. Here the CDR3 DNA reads TGTGCCAGCTCACCCGGGCCCGGGGGACAGCCCCAGCATTTT. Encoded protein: CASSPGPGGQPQHF.

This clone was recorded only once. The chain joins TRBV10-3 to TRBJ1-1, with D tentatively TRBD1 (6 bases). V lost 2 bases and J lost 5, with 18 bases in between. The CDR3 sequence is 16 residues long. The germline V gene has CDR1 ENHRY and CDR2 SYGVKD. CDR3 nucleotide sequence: TGTGCCATCAGTGAGCGGGGGGGCGCGGGTGGGACTGAAGCTTTCTTT. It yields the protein CAISERGGAGGTEAFF.

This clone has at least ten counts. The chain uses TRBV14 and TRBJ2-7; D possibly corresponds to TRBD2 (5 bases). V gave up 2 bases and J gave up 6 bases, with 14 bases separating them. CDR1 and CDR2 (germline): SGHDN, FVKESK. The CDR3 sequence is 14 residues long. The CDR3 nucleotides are TGTGCCAGCAGCCAATATTCGGGGATAGGCGAGCAGTACTTC. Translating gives CASSQYSGIGEQYF.

The CDR3 loop is CALKQGNTEAFF. DNA of the CDR3: TGTGCCTTAAAACAGGGGAACACTGAAGCTTTCTTT. The gene calls are TRBV30 and TRBJ1-1; maybe TRBD1 (6 bases). Trimming took off 7 bases at V and 1 base at J, with 10 bases between the two ends. The CDR3 sequence is 12 residues long. Germline CDR1 reads GTSNPN; CDR2 reads SVGIG (reference sequence). Using reference TRBV30 and TRBJ1-1 for the parts outside the CDR3, the full variable domain is SQTIHQWPATLVQPVGSPLSLECTVEGTSNPNLYWYRQAAGRGLQLLFYSVGIGQISSEVPQNLSASRPQDRQFILSSKKLLLSDSGFYLCALKQGNTEAFFGQGTRLTVV.

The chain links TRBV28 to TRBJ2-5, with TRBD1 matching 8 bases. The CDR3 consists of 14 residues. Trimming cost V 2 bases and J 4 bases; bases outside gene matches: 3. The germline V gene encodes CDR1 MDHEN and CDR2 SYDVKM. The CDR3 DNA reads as TGTGCCAGCAGTTTAGGACAGGGAAGAGAGACCCAGTACTTC. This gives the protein CASSLGQGRETQYF.

The chain's CDR3 is CASSLDFQGAGNTIYF. The CDR3 nucleotides read TGCGCCAGCAGCCTAGACTTCCAGGGGGCTGGAAACACCATATATTTT. This sequence joins TRBV4-3 and TRBJ1-3, with 7 positions matching TRBD1. Per germline, CDR1 LGHNA and CDR2 YSLEER. V lost 4 bases, J lost 2 bases, and 8 bases stayed unmatched. The CDR3 runs 16 residues.

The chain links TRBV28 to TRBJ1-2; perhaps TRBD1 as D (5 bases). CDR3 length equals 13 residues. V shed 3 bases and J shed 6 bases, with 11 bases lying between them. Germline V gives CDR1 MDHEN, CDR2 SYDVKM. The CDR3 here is CASSFAGVHGYTF. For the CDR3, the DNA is TGTGCCAGCAGTTTTGCGGGGGTTCATGGCTACACCTTC.

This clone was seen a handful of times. CDR3 bases: TGTGCCAGTAGTATCCGGGGTGGTGAAAAACTGTTTTTT. Its protein product is CASSIRGGEKLFF. This chain joins TRBV19 and TRBJ1-4; D not certain. CDR3 length: 13 amino acids. V lost 3 bases, J lost 7 bases, and 9 bases lay in between. Germline CDR1 LNHDA, CDR2 SQIVND (reference sequence).

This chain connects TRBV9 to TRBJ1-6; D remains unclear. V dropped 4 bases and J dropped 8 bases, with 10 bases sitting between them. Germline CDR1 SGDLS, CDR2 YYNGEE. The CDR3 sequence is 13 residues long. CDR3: CASSPRTDSPLHF. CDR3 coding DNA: TGTGCCAGCAGCCCTCGGACCGATTCACCCCTCCACTTT.

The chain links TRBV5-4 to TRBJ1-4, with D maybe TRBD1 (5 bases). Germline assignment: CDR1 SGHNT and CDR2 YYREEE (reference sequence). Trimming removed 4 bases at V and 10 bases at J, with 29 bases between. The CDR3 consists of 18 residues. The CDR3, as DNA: TGTGCCAGCAGCCGAAAAACTACCAAGGGCAGGGAGAGGGCAAAACTGTTTTTT. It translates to CASSRKTTKGRERAKLFF.

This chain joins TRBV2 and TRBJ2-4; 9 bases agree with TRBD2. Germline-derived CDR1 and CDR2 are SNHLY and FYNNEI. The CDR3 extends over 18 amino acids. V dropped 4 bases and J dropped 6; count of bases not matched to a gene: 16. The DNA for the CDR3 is TGTGCCAGCAGTGTTTCGGGGCGGGATAGCGGGAGAAGAAACATTCAGTACTTC. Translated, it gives CASSVSGRDSGRRNIQYF.

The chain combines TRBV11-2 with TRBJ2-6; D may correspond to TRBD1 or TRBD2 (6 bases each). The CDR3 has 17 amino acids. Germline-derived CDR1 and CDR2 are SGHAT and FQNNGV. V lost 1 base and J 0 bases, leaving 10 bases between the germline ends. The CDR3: CASSLVQGGSGANVLTF. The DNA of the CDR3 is TGTGCCAGCAGCTTAGTACAGGGAGGCTCTGGGGCCAACGTCCTGACTTTC.

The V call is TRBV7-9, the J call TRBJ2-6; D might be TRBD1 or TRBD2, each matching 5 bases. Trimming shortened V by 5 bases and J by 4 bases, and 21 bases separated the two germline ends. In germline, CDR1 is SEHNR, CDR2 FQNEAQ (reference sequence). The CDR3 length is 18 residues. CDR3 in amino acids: CASSHPSGTLGGANVLTF. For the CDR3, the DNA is TGTGCCAGCAGCCACCCTTCCGGGACCTTAGGCGGGGCCAACGTCCTGACTTTC.

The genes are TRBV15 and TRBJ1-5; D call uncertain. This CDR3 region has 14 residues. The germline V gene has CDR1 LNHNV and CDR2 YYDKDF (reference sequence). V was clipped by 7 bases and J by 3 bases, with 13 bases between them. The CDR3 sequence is CATTTGRYNQPQHF. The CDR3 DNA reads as TGTGCCACCACGACTGGACGCTACAATCAGCCCCAGCATTTT. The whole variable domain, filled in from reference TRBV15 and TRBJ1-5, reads DAMVIQNPRYQVTQFGKPVTLSCSQTLNHNVMYWYQQKSSQAPKLLFHYYDKDFNNEADTPDNFQSRRPNTSFCFLDIRSPGLGDTAMYLCATTTGRYNQPQHFGDGTRLSIL.

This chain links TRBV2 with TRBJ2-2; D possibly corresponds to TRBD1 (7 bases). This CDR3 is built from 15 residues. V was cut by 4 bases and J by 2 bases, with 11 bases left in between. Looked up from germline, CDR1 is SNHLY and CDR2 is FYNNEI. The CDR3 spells CASSAQGGNTGELFF. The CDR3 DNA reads TGTGCCAGCAGTGCGCAGGGGGGAAACACCGGGGAGCTGTTTTTT.

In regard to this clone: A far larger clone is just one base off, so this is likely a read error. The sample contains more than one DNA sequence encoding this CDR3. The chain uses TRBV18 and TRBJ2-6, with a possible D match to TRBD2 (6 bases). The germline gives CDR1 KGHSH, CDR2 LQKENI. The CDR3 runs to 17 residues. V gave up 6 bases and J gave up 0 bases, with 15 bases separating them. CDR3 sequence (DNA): TGTGCCAGCTCTAGCTTAGGAGGGACCTCTGGGGCCAACGTCCTGACTTTC. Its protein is CASSSLGGTSGANVLTF.

CDR3 nucleotides: TGTGCCAGTAGTATTCGCAGGGATAATGTCGGGGAGCTGTTTTTT. Its protein product is CASSIRRDNVGELFF. V usage is TRBV19 and J usage is TRBJ2-2, with a tentative D call TRBD1 (5 bases). From germline, CDR1 is LNHDA and CDR2 SQIVND (reference sequence). The length of the CDR3 is 15 residues. Trimming stripped 3 bases from V and 7 bases from J, with 15 bases between.

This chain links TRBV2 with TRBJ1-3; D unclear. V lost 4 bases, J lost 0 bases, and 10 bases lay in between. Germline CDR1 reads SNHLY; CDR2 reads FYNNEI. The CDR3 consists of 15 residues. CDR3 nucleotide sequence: TGTGCCAGCAGTGGAACGTGGAGCTCTGGAAACACCATATATTTT. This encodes CASSGTWSSGNTIYF.

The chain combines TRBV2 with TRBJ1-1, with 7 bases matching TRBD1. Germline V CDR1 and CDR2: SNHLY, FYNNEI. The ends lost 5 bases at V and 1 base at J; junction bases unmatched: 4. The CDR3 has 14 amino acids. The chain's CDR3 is CASSLGGANTEAFF. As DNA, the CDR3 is TGTGCCAGCAGTCTAGGGGGCGCGAACACTGAAGCTTTCTTT.

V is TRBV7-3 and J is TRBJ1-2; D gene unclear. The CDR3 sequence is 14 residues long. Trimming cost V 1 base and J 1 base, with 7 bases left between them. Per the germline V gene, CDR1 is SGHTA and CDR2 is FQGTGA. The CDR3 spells CASSLKADNYGYTF. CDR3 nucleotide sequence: TGTGCCAGCAGCTTAAAGGCAGATAACTATGGCTACACCTTC. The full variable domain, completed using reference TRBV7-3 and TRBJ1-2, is GAGVSQTPSNKVTEKGKYVELRCDPISGHTALYWYRQSLGQGPEFLIYFQGTGAADDSGLPNDRFFAVRPEGSVSTLKIQRTERGDSAVYLCASSLKADNYGYTFGSGTRLTVV.

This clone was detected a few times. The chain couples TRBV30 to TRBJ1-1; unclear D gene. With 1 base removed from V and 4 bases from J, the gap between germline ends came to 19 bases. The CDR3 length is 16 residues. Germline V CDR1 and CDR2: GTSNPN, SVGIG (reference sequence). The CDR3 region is CAWSDLGRASGTEAFF. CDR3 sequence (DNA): TGTGCCTGGAGTGACCTCGGGCGCGCGAGCGGCACTGAAGCTTTCTTT. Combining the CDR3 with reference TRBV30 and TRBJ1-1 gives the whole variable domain SQTIHQWPATLVQPVGSPLSLECTVEGTSNPNLYWYRQAAGRGLQLLFYSVGIGQISSEVPQNLSASRPQDRQFILSSKKLLLSDSGFYLCAWSDLGRASGTEAFFGQGTRLTVV.

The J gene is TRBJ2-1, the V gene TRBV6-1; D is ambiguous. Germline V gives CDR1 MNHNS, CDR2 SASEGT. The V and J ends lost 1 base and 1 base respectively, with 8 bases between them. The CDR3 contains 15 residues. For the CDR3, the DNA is TGTGCCAGCAGTGAAGGGGTTGTATCCTACAATGAGCAGTTCTTC. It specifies CASSEGVVSYNEQFF.

The CDR3 coding sequence is TGTGCCAGCAGCTTTGGCCGGGTCCCAGATACGCAGTATTTT. Its protein is CASSFGRVPDTQYF. V gene TRBV5-4 combines with J gene TRBJ2-3; D uncertain. The CDR3 covers 14 residues. V was trimmed by 2 bases and J by 4 bases, leaving 11 bases between them. The germline gives CDR1 SGHNT, CDR2 YYREEE (reference sequence).

The CDR3 spells CASSFIPGPQYF. The CDR3 region has the DNA TGTGCCAGCAGTTTCATTCCCGGTCCGCAGTACTTC. V usage is TRBV27 and J usage is TRBJ2-7; no clear D. The V and J ends lost 3 bases and 9 bases respectively, with 12 bases between them. Germline-derived CDR1 and CDR2 are MNHEY and SMNVEV (reference sequence). This CDR3 is 12 amino acids long.

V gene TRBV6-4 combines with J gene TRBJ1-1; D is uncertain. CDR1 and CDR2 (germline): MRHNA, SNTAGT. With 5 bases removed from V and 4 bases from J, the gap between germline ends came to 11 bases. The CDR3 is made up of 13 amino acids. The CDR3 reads CASSLEGGTEAFF. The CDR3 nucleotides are TGTGCCAGCAGTTTGGAGGGAGGCACTGAAGCTTTCTTT.

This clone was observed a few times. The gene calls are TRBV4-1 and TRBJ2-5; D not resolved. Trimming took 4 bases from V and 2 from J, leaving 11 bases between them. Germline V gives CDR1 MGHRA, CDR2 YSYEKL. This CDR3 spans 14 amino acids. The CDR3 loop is CASSPGFLQETQYF. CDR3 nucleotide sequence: TGCGCCAGCAGCCCTGGATTTCTACAAGAGACCCAGTACTTC.